Below, 15 T cell receptor beta chains from the same sample are listed, as sequenced in a study of blood T cell repertoires in COVID-19. Clones were sequenced by immunoSEQ multiplex PCR, and TCRdb holds only the in-frame ones, with some missing. The top ten hold approximately 6.7% of the sample, which has some 100,000 clones, 82% seen once. The sample was peripheral blood. The source is a man aged 50 or older with active or convalescent COVID-19.

The genes are TRBV7-6 and TRBJ2-7; TRBD1 matches at 9 bases. This CDR3 contains 14 residues. V was clipped by 2 bases and J by 5 bases; unmatched bases: 4. Germline CDR1 and CDR2: SGHVS and FNYEAQ. CDR3 sequence reads: CASSLPQGANEQYV. The CDR3 nucleotides are TGTGCCAGCAGCTTACCACAGGGGGCCAACGAGCAGTACGTC.

The rearrangement uses TRBV10-3 and TRBJ2-7, with 8 positions matching TRBD2. Per germline, CDR1 ENHRY and CDR2 SYGVKD. The CDR3 is 14 residues long. The ends lost 1 base at V and 6 bases at J; junction bases unmatched: 5. CDR3 sequence: CAISEYGLAAEQYF. In DNA form, the CDR3 reads TGTGCCATCAGTGAGTATGGACTAGCAGCCGAGCAGTACTTC.

In nucleotides, the CDR3 is TGTGCCATCAGCGAAACAGGGAACTCTGGAAACACCATATATTTT. This translates into CAISETGNSGNTIYF. The chain links TRBV10-3 to TRBJ1-3, with TRBD1 as a possible D gene (6 bases). CDR1 is ENHRY, CDR2 SYGVKD, per germline. Trimming removed 6 bases from V and 0 bases from J, with 12 bases in between. CDR3 length: 15 residues.

V and J are TRBV7-8 and TRBJ2-3; TRBD2 matches 9 bases. The CDR3 extends over 13 amino acids. With 6 bases clipped from V and 2 bases from J, the junction kept 0 bases outside the gene matches. Germline values: CDR1 SGHVS, CDR2 FQNEAQ. The CDR3 here is CASRGLATDTQYF. As DNA, the CDR3 is TGTGCCAGCAGGGGACTAGCCACAGATACGCAGTATTTT. Combining the CDR3 with reference TRBV7-8 and TRBJ2-3 gives the whole variable domain GAGVSQSPRYKVAKRGQDVALRCDPISGHVSLFWYQQALGQGPEFLTYFQNEAQLDKSGLPSDRFFAERPEGSVSTLKIQRTQQEDSAVYLCASRGLATDTQYFGPGTRLTVL.

The chain uses TRBV2 and TRBJ1-5; D possibly corresponds to TRBD1 (5 bases). This CDR3 has 14 residues. Germline V lookup: CDR1 SNHLY, CDR2 FYNNEI. V was shortened by 4 bases and J by 3 bases, with 10 bases between the two germline ends. The CDR3 spells CASSGGGVNQPQHF. DNA of the CDR3: TGTGCCAGCAGTGGAGGAGGGGTCAATCAGCCCCAGCATTTT.

The J gene is TRBJ2-3, the V gene TRBV10-3; 12 bases are a match to TRBD2. The length of the CDR3 is 16 residues. V was pared by 4 bases and J by 2 bases, with 4 bases of the junction left unmatched. From germline, CDR1 is ENHRY and CDR2 SYGVKD. CDR3 bases: TGTGCCATCAGTGCCGGGACTAGCGGGTCCACAGATACGCAGTATTTT. Its translation is CAISAGTSGSTDTQYF.

V and J are TRBV5-1 and TRBJ1-2; D is perhaps TRBD1 (6 bases). The CDR3 sequence is 15 residues long. Trimming took 6 bases from V and 6 from J, leaving 21 bases between them. Germline CDR1 reads SGHRS; CDR2 reads YFSETQ. Here the CDR3 reads CASTLGGAQADGYTF. Here the CDR3 DNA reads TGCGCCAGCACTCTGGGGGGGGCTCAGGCTGATGGCTACACCTTC.

The chain uses TRBV30 and TRBJ1-3; D not resolved. The V gene lost 3 bases and the J gene lost 2 bases, with 11 bases spanning the gap. Per the germline V gene, CDR1 is GTSNPN and CDR2 is SVGIG (reference sequence). The CDR3 contains 14 residues. This CDR3 reads CAWRAPITGNTIYF. Here the CDR3 DNA reads TGTGCCTGGAGGGCCCCCATAACTGGAAACACCATATATTTT.

This clone has just a few counts. The chain has TRBV10-1 and TRBJ2-1; TRBD1 matches 9 bases. Per the germline V gene, CDR1 is WNHNN and CDR2 is SYGVQD (reference sequence). With 3 bases clipped from V and 10 bases from J, the junction kept 4 bases outside the gene matches. The CDR3 is 13 amino acids. The CDR3 protein is CASSDTGGVEQFF. CDR3 coding DNA: TGCGCCAGCAGTGACACAGGGGGCGTCGAGCAGTTCTTC.

V usage is TRBV19 and J usage is TRBJ1-1; D ambiguous. Per germline, CDR1 LNHDA and CDR2 SQIVND (reference sequence). Trimming took 3 bases from V and 0 from J, leaving 8 bases between them. This CDR3 is 14 amino acids long. CDR3 amino acids: CASSMARVNTEAFF. DNA for the CDR3: TGTGCCAGTAGTATGGCCCGGGTGAACACTGAAGCTTTCTTT.

The gene calls are TRBV28 and TRBJ2-5; tentative D call: TRBD2 (6 bases). CDR1 and CDR2 from the germline V gene are MDHEN and SYDVKM. The CDR3 is 17 residues long. Trimming removed 1 base at V and 7 bases at J, with 22 bases between. The CDR3 nucleotides are TGTGCCAGCAGTTTATTAGGTGGGGGGACCCGGGATGGGACCCAGTACTTC. Its translation is CASSLLGGGTRDGTQYF.

The chain employs TRBV3-1 (or the pseudogene TRBV3-2) and TRBJ1-6, with D unresolved. V gave up 1 base and J gave up 7 bases, with 11 bases separating them. The CDR3 extends over 15 amino acids. Per germline, CDR1 LGHDT and CDR2 YNNKEL (reference sequence). The CDR3 region is CASSQGGVGNSPLHF. The CDR3 nucleotides are TGTGCCAGCAGCCAAGGGGGAGTAGGGAATTCACCCCTCCACTTT.

This chain links TRBV6-4 with TRBJ1-6, with 7 nucleotides matching TRBD1. Germline V CDR1 and CDR2: MRHNA, SNTAGT. The J segment lost 8 bases and the V segment lost 6 bases, leaving 7 bases of the junction unmatched. The CDR3 extends over 14 amino acids. In DNA, the CDR3 is TGTGCCAGCAGCGCCCGAACAGGGGATTCACCCCTCCACTTT. Amino acid sequence: CASSARTGDSPLHF.

This chain uses TRBV19 with TRBJ1-1; possible D gene TRBD1, 5 bases. This CDR3 spans 13 amino acids. CDR1 and CDR2 (germline): LNHDA, SQIVND (reference sequence). Trimming removed 3 bases at V and 1 base at J, with 6 bases between. The CDR3 here is CASSIDRNTEAFF. In nucleotides, the CDR3 is TGTGCCAGTAGTATTGACAGGAACACTGAAGCTTTCTTT.

J is TRBJ1-3 and V is TRBV14; D uncertain. V was clipped by 0 bases and J by 2 bases, with 2 bases between them. The CDR3 totals 13 residues. Germline CDR1 reads SGHDN; CDR2 reads FVKESK. The CDR3 DNA is TGTGCCAGCAGCCAAGACGCTGGAAACACCATATATTTT. This sequence encodes CASSQDAGNTIYF.